Listed below are T cell receptor beta chains from one sample, sequenced in a study of shared clonotypes between healthy human individuals. Assay: immunoSEQ multiplex PCR; the TCRdb copy retains only in-frame clones and omits some. The table shows more than 2,000,000 clones, with around nine tenths occurring only once. Sequences were obtained from naive CD4+ T cells sorted from blood. These receptors all stem from a man between 18 and 29 years old in good health. The CDR3 runs from the conserved cysteine through the conserved F or W. Where a row states a size, it is once, few, many or the class of an expanded clone; other rows omit it.

>TRBJ2-5|-|TRBV10-3
CASGPAAETQYF
>TRBJ1-6|once|TRBV5-6
CASSLWGQSNSPLHF
>TRBJ1-1|few|TRBV9
CASSVGMSPNTEAFF
>TRBJ1-4|-|TRBV4-3
CASSRERKEKLFF
>TRBJ2-1|-|TRBV11-2
CASSRLVRSYNEQFF
>TRBJ2-1|-|TRBV6-1
CASSRPRENNEQFF
>TRBJ2-3|-|TRBV9
CASSVALAGTDTQYF
>TRBJ2-3|-|TRBV14
CASSHQGADTQYF
>TRBJ2-1|-|TRBV30
CAWYSGGSEQFF
>TRBJ2-1|-|TRBV7-2
CASSRVNEQFF
>TRBJ2-1|-|TRBV5-1
CASSLQGNSYNEQFF
>TRBJ2-7|-|TRBV5-1
CASRGLAGYEQYF
>TRBJ1-6|few|TRBV30
CARGEEDRPIHF
>TRBJ2-5|-|TRBV7-8
CASSLAGTQETQYF
>-|-|TRBV7-2
CASSLMGGPYEQYF
>TRBJ2-2|-|TRBV7-9
CASSPDRGQAGELFF
>TRBJ2-1|-|TRBV7-2
CASSSRGQGRSEQFF
>TRBJ2-5|-|TRBV5-1
CASSPRDYPKETQYF
>TRBJ2-5|-|TRBV4-1
CASSQDPLPGLATFGEETQYF
>TRBJ2-3|once|TRBV5-1
CASSWGEARDTQYF
>TRBJ1-1|-|TRBV6-1
CASRGTQVLGTEAFF
>TRBJ1-4|once|TRBV18
CASSRGQGPFNEKLFF